The clone carrying this T cell receptor (beta chain) appeared a few times. Its antigen is still unknown. The sample comes from a study of T cells after yellow fever vaccination. Findings and caveats of the study: Any FACS-sorted repertoire could hold abundant clonotypes that contaminate it from the bulk population. Booster sampling recovered most clones from primary vaccination (around 96% CD4, approximately 88% CD8).

5'RACE template switching generated TCR cDNA, adding a universal primer site and UMIs. A single record per CDR3 protein comes from TCRdb applying MiXCR to the 5' RACE reads. The table lists 180,000 or so distinct CDR3 sequences, approximately 11% of them singletons. The CDR3 contains 15 residues. The J segment lost 1 base and the V segment lost 0 bases, leaving 1 base of the junction unmatched. CDR1 SGDLS and CDR2 YYNGEE come from the germline V gene. The specimen was CD8+ T cells sorted from PBMCs, collected 15 days after the yellow fever booster vaccination. The sequence was obtained from a man younger than 30 who received the YFV17D yellow fever vaccine. The gene calls are TRBV9 and TRBJ2-1, with TRBD2 matching over 7 bases. CDR3 loop: CASSVEAGSYNEQFF. The CDR3 DNA is TGTGCCAGCAGCGTAGAAGCGGGGTCCTACAATGAGCAGTTCTTC.